These 30 T cell receptor beta chains were sequenced from one sample in a study of cytomegalovirus exposure and HLA in healthy donors. Assay: immunoSEQ multiplex PCR; the TCRdb copy retains only in-frame clones and omits some. The table includes a few hundred thousand clones, around 86% detected once. The sequenced material came from PBMCs. The origin of the receptors is a woman aged 18-30 years in good health and CMV-seronegative.

The V call is TRBV6-1, the J call TRBJ1-2; tentatively, D is TRBD1 (6 bases). CDR1 is MNHNS and CDR2 is SASEGT in the germline V gene. Trimming took 6 bases from V and 6 from J, leaving 17 bases between them. The CDR3 is 14 residues long. In DNA form, the CDR3 reads TGTGCCAGCAGGGAAAGAGGGGGAGTGGATGGCTACACCTTC. Translation: CASRERGGVDGYTF.

This chain joins TRBV25-1 and TRBJ1-5; the D gene is possibly TRBD1 (6 bases). The germline CDR1 and CDR2 sequences are MGHDK and SYGVNS. The CDR3 contains 14 residues. Trimming shortened V by 4 bases and J by 7 bases, and 14 bases separated the two germline ends. The CDR3 nucleotides read TGTGCCAGCAGTGCGACAGGAGTCAAACAGCCCCAGCATTTT. This sequence encodes CASSATGVKQPQHF.

The V and J genes are TRBV28 and TRBJ1-2, with D uncertain. With 4 bases removed from V and 4 bases from J, the gap between germline ends came to 13 bases. The CDR3 is 14 residues long. From germline, CDR1 is MDHEN and CDR2 SYDVKM. CDR3 nucleotide sequence: TGTGCCAGCAGTTCCAAACCTTGGGCCTATGGCTACACCTTC. Translating it yields CASSSKPWAYGYTF.

The rearrangement joins TRBV6-5 to TRBJ2-7, with 11 bases aligning to TRBD2. The CDR3 has 15 residues. Looked up from germline, CDR1 is MNHEY and CDR2 is SVGAGI. Trimming cost V 6 bases and J 9 bases; bases outside gene matches: 13. The CDR3 DNA reads TGTGCCAGCAGAAACCCCGGGACTAGCGGTTTTCCGCAGTACTTC. Its protein is CASRNPGTSGFPQYF.

The chain employs TRBV30 and TRBJ1-5, with 9 positions matching TRBD1. The CDR3 runs to 15 residues. Germline CDR1 reads GTSNPN; CDR2 reads SVGIG (reference sequence). J gave up 1 base and V 2 bases, and 3 bases lay outside the gene matches. The CDR3 loop reads CAWSPGTGSNQPQHF. In DNA, the CDR3 is TGTGCCTGGAGTCCCGGGACAGGGAGCAATCAGCCCCAGCATTTT.

The chain is built from TRBV7-9 and TRBJ2-5; 7 bases are shared with TRBD1. Germline V gives CDR1 SEHNR, CDR2 FQNEAQ (reference sequence). The length of the CDR3 is 14 residues. The V gene end was trimmed by 2 bases and the J gene end by 4 bases; junction bases not matched to a gene: 4. The CDR3 bases are TGTGCCAGCAGCTTATTGGCAGGGGGAGAGACCCAGTACTTC. Its protein product is CASSLLAGGETQYF.

This rearrangement joins TRBV5-1 to TRBJ2-7; TRBD2 matches 9 bases. This CDR3 spans 17 amino acids. After removal of 4 bases from V and 1 base from J, the junction contained 12 bases not matched to a gene. Germline V lookup: CDR1 SGHRS, CDR2 YFSETQ. CDR3 sequence (DNA): TGCGCCAGCAGCCGGGGCCGTGGGAGCGGGAGGTCCTACGAGCAGTACTTC. It codes for CASSRGRGSGRSYEQYF.

The rearrangement uses TRBV5-1 and TRBJ1-1; D gene unclear. CDR3 length: 15 amino acids. CDR1 and CDR2 (germline): SGHRS, YFSETQ. V lost 4 bases and J lost 0, with 13 bases in between. The CDR3 nucleotides read TGCGCCAGCAGCCCGGCCGGACTGATGAACACTGAAGCTTTCTTT. This translates into CASSPAGLMNTEAFF.

The V call is TRBV19, the J call TRBJ1-1; D ambiguous. Germline lookup yields CDR1 LNHDA and CDR2 SQIVND (reference sequence). This CDR3 contains 11 residues. Trimming shortened V by 3 bases and J by 6 bases, and 5 bases separated the two germline ends. CDR3 DNA sequence: TGTGCCAGTAGTATGAGATCTGAAGCTTTCTTT. Translation: CASSMRSEAFF.

The V call is TRBV28, the J call TRBJ2-3; perhaps TRBD2 as D (6 bases). V dropped 8 bases and J dropped 1 base, with 13 bases sitting between them. This CDR3 comprises 14 residues. CDR1 and CDR2 from the germline V gene are MDHEN and SYDVKM. CDR3 nucleotide sequence: TGTGCCAGCTCCCTAGCGCTCCGCACAGATACGCAGTATTTT. Its protein product is CASSLALRTDTQYF.

This chain connects TRBV7-8 to TRBJ2-7; 11 nucleotides line up with TRBD2. The junction had 9 bases not matched to a gene; V was cut back by 5 bases and J by 6 bases. The CDR3 totals 15 residues. Germline CDR1 is SGHVS and CDR2 is FQNEAQ. CDR3 DNA: TGTGCCAGCAGCCTTAATAGCGGGGGGGCTGTCGAGCAGTACTTC. This gives the protein CASSLNSGGAVEQYF.

This chain links TRBV29-1 with TRBJ2-3; 12 bases are a match to TRBD2. Per the germline V gene, CDR1 is SQVTM and CDR2 is ANQGSEA. After removal of 6 bases from V and 3 bases from J, the junction contained 4 bases not matched to a gene. This CDR3 has 14 amino acids. Here the CDR3 DNA reads TGCAGCGTCTGGACTAGCGGGGTAACAGATACGCAGTATTTT. This translates into CSVWTSGVTDTQYF.

This clone was found once. The chain combines TRBV7-2 with TRBJ2-7, with TRBD1 matching 8 bases. CDR1 is SGHTA, CDR2 FQGNSA, per germline. The CDR3 is 14 residues long. V lost 4 bases to trimming and J lost 4 bases; unmatched junction nucleotides: 6. The CDR3 sequence is CASSSQGVEYEQYF. The DNA for the CDR3 is TGTGCCAGCAGCTCACAGGGGGTTGAATACGAGCAGTACTTC.

A remark on this clone: Other DNA sequences in the same sample also yield this CDR3. The chain has TRBV5-1 and TRBJ2-7, with TRBD1 matching 10 bases. The V gene end was trimmed by 0 bases and the J gene end by 2 bases; junction bases not matched to a gene: 2. Looked up from germline, CDR1 is SGHRS and CDR2 is YFSETQ. The CDR3 covers 15 residues. The CDR3 spells CASSLGTGGTYEQYF. The DNA of the CDR3 is TGCGCCAGCAGCTTGGGGACAGGGGGGACCTACGAGCAGTACTTC.

The chain joins TRBV11-2 to TRBJ2-7; 9 positions agree with TRBD1. J gave up 2 bases and V 1 base, and 6 bases lay outside the gene matches. This CDR3 spans 16 amino acids. Germline CDR1 reads SGHAT; CDR2 reads FQNNGV. CDR3 amino acids: CASSLVADRGTYEQYF. The CDR3 DNA is TGTGCCAGCAGCTTAGTGGCCGACAGGGGGACCTACGAGCAGTACTTC.

The genes are TRBV12-5 and TRBJ2-6, with 8 nucleotides matching TRBD1. The CDR3 extends over 17 amino acids. Germline assignment: CDR1 LGHNT and CDR2 FRNRAP. The V and J ends lost 4 bases and 0 bases, in that order; junction bases with no gene match: 5. The CDR3 bases are TGTGCTAGTGGTTCCGGACAGGGCCACTCTGGGGCCAACGTCCTGACTTTC. Translating gives CASGSGQGHSGANVLTF.

The chain employs TRBV19 and TRBJ1-5; D remains unclear. CDR1 LNHDA and CDR2 SQIVND come from the germline V gene (reference sequence). With 2 bases removed from V and 4 bases from J, the gap between germline ends came to 9 bases. The CDR3 sequence is 14 residues long. CDR3 nucleotide sequence: TGTGCCAGTAGTATAATCGGTGAGAATCAGCCCCAGCATTTT. It encodes CASSIIGENQPQHF.

This clone was counted a single time. The rearrangement joins TRBV11-2 to TRBJ1-5, with 7 bases lining up with TRBD1. The CDR3 is 13 residues long. J was trimmed by 5 bases and V by 5 bases; bases with no gene match: 3. In germline, CDR1 is SGHAT, CDR2 FQNNGV. CDR3: CASSRQGDQPQHF. DNA for the CDR3: TGTGCCAGCAGCCGACAGGGTGATCAGCCCCAGCATTTT.

In this sample, this clone turned up a few times. The chain joins TRBV30 to TRBJ2-5; D might be TRBD2 (5 bases). V dropped 1 base and J dropped 4 bases, with 16 bases sitting between them. This CDR3 comprises 15 residues. CDR1 GTSNPN and CDR2 SVGIG come from the germline V gene (reference sequence). CDR3 nucleotides: TGTGCCTGGAGTGAAGCCTCGAAAGGAGGAGAGACCCAGTACTTC. Translating gives CAWSEASKGGETQYF.

The chain has TRBV19 and TRBJ1-1; D remains unclear. Germline CDR1 reads LNHDA; CDR2 reads SQIVND (reference sequence). V gave up 1 base and J gave up 1 base, with 13 bases separating them. The CDR3 is 16 amino acids. The CDR3 bases are TGTGCCAGTAGTATAGCAAGAGGACGGGAGAACACTGAAGCTTTCTTT. This gives the protein CASSIARGRENTEAFF.

The chain links TRBV7-4 to TRBJ1-2; possibly TRBD1 for D (5 bases). The CDR3 runs to 13 residues. V was cut by 7 bases and J by 8 bases, with 17 bases left in between. Germline V gene lookup returns CDR1 SGHVT and CDR2 SQSDAQ. The CDR3 region is CASNLNRGWGYTF. The CDR3 nucleotides are TGTGCCAGCAACCTTAATAGGGGATGGGGCTACACCTTC.

CDR3 DNA: TGTGCCAGCAGTCCGCGGACTAGCGGTCCCGAAGAGACCCAGTACTTC. It specifies CASSPRTSGPEETQYF. The genes are TRBV27 and TRBJ2-5, with 10 bases matching TRBD2. CDR1 and CDR2 from the germline V gene are MNHEY and SMNVEV (reference sequence). Losses at the gene ends were 5 bases for V and 3 bases for J; bases not matched to a gene: 9. This CDR3 region has 16 residues.

The gene calls are TRBV28 and TRBJ1-2; 7 nucleotides match TRBD1. The V segment lost 3 bases and the J segment 4 bases; nucleotides outside the gene matches: 14. Germline V gene lookup returns CDR1 MDHEN and CDR2 SYDVKM. This CDR3 has 17 amino acids. The chain's CDR3 is CASSLGMNTGDLYGYTF. The CDR3 coding sequence is TGTGCCAGCAGTTTGGGGATGAACACAGGGGACCTCTATGGCTACACCTTC.

This sequence joins TRBV11-2 and TRBJ2-7; the match to TRBD2 covers 7 bases. CDR3 size: 14 residues. Trimming cost V 4 bases and J 4 bases; bases outside gene matches: 7. Germline CDR1 SGHAT, CDR2 FQNNGV. The CDR3 DNA follows: TGTGCCAGCAGCTCCTTCGGGGGGAGTTACGAGCAGTACTTC. Its protein product is CASSSFGGSYEQYF.

V is TRBV29-1 and J is TRBJ2-1; the D gene is possibly TRBD2 (5 bases). The CDR3 is 13 residues long. Germline CDR1 SQVTM, CDR2 ANQGSEA. V was pared by 6 bases and J by 3 bases, with 12 bases between. The CDR3 region is CSVRELNYNEQFF. The CDR3 DNA follows: TGCAGCGTACGGGAACTAAACTACAATGAGCAGTTCTTC.

This chain connects TRBV11-3 to TRBJ2-1; 7 bases agree with TRBD2. The CDR3 is made up of 18 amino acids. Germline CDR1 and CDR2: SGHNT and YENEEA. The junction had 11 bases not matched to a gene; V was cut back by 3 bases and J by 0 bases. The CDR3 is CASSFFPGLQSSYNEQFF. The CDR3 DNA follows: TGTGCCAGCAGCTTCTTCCCGGGACTACAGAGCTCCTACAATGAGCAGTTCTTC.

The rearrangement joins TRBV28 to TRBJ1-2; perhaps TRBD1 as D (6 bases). Per the germline V gene, CDR1 is MDHEN and CDR2 is SYDVKM. CDR3 length: 16 residues. Trimming took off 6 bases at V and 0 bases at J, with 17 bases between the two ends. The CDR3 sequence is CASRTSSGQTNYGYTF. The DNA for the CDR3 is TGTGCCAGCAGGACCTCCAGCGGACAGACTAACTATGGCTACACCTTC.

The V gene is TRBV30, the J gene TRBJ2-5; weak D call: TRBD1 (5 bases). Trimming pared 4 bases from V and 5 bases from J, leaving 14 bases between. CDR1 and CDR2 (germline): GTSNPN, SVGIG (reference sequence). This CDR3 is built from 13 residues. CDR3 in DNA: TGTGCCTGGAATCTAGGGGTCGGGGAGACCCAGTACTTC. Protein sequence: CAWNLGVGETQYF. The entire variable domain, with the rest obtained from reference TRBV30 and TRBJ2-5, is as follows: SQTIHQWPATLVQPVGSPLSLECTVEGTSNPNLYWYRQAAGRGLQLLFYSVGIGQISSEVPQNLSASRPQDRQFILSSKKLLLSDSGFYLCAWNLGVGETQYFGPGTRLLVL.

The chain joins TRBV7-2 to TRBJ2-2, with a possible D match to TRBD2 (5 bases). The CDR3 consists of 15 residues. V was pared by 1 base and J by 6 bases, with 12 bases between. CDR1 is SGHTA and CDR2 is FQGNSA in the germline V gene. The CDR3 reads CASSLVGGAAGELFF. The CDR3 coding sequence is TGTGCCAGCAGCTTAGTAGGAGGAGCTGCCGGGGAGCTGTTTTTT.

The rearrangement links TRBV28 to TRBJ2-7; D remains ambiguous. The CDR3 totals 12 residues. In germline, CDR1 is MDHEN, CDR2 SYDVKM. Trimming stripped 6 bases from V and 4 bases from J, with 10 bases between. The CDR3 is CASSYSAYEQYF. The CDR3 region has the DNA TGTGCCAGCAGCTATTCAGCGTACGAGCAGTACTTC.